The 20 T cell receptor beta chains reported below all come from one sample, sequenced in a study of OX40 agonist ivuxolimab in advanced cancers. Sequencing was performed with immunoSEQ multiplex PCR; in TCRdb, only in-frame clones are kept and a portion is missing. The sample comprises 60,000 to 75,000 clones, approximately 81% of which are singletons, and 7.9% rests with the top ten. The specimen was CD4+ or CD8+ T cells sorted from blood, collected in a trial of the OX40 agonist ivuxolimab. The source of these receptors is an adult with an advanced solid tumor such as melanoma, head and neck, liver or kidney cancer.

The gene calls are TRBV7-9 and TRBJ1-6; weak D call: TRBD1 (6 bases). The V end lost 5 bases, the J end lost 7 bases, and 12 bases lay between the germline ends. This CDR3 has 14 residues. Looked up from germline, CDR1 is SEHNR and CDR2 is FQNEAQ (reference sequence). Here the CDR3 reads CASSMTGGNSPLHF. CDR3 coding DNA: TGTGCCAGCAGCATGACAGGAGGAAATTCACCCCTCCACTTT.

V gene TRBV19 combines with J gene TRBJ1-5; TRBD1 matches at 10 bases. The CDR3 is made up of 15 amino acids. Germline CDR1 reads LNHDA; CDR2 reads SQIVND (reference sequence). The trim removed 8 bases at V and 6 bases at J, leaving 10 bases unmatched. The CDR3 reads CASAGQGLFVQPQHF. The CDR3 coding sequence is TGTGCCAGTGCGGGACAGGGGCTATTCGTTCAGCCCCAGCATTTT.

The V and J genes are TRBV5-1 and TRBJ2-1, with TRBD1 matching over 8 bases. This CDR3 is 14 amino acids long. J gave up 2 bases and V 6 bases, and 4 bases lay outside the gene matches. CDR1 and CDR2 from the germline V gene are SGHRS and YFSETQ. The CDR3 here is CASNPGQAYNEQFF. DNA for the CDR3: TGCGCCAGCAACCCGGGACAGGCCTACAATGAGCAGTTCTTC.

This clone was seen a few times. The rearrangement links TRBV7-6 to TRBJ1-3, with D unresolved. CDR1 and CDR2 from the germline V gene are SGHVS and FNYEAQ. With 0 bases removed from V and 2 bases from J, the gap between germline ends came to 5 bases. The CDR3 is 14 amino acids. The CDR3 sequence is CASSLARTGNTIYF. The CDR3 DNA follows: TGTGCCAGCAGCTTAGCAAGGACTGGAAACACCATATATTTT.

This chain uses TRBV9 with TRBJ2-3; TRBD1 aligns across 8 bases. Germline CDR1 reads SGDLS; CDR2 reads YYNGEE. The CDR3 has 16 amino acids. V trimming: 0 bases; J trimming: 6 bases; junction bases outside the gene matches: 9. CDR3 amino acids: CASSVVSAGGKDTQYF. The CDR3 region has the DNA TGTGCCAGCAGCGTAGTCTCGGCAGGGGGCAAGGATACGCAGTATTTT.

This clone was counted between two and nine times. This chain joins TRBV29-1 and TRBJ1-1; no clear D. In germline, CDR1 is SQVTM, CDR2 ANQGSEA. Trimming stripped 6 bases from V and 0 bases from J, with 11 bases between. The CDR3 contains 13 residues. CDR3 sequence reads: CSVSTTMNTEAFF. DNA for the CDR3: TGCAGCGTCTCTACTACAATGAACACTGAAGCTTTCTTT.

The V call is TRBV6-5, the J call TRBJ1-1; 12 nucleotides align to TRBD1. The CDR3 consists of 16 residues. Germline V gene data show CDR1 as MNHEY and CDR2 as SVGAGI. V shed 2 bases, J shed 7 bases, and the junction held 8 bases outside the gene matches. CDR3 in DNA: TGTGCCAGCAGTTACGGGACAGGGGGCGTTAATATTGAAGCTTTCTTT. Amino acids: CASSYGTGGVNIEAFF.

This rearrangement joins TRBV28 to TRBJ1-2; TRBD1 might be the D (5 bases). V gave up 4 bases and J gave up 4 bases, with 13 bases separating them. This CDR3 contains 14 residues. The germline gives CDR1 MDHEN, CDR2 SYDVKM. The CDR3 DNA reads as TGTGCCAGCAGTTCCCCCGGGGCGGTCTATGGCTACACCTTC. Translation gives CASSSPGAVYGYTF.

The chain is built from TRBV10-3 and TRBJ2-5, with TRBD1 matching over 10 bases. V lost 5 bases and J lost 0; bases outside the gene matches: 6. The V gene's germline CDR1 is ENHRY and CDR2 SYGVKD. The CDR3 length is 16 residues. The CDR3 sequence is CAISLRDRGYQETQYF. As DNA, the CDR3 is TGTGCCATCAGTCTCCGGGACAGGGGTTACCAAGAGACCCAGTACTTC.

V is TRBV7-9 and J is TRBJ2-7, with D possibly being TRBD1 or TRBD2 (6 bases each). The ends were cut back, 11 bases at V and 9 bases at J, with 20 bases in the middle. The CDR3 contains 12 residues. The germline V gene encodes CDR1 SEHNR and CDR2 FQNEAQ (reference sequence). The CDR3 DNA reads TGTGCCGGGGGGCGGGACTCCCCGGGGCAGTACTTC. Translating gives CAGGRDSPGQYF.

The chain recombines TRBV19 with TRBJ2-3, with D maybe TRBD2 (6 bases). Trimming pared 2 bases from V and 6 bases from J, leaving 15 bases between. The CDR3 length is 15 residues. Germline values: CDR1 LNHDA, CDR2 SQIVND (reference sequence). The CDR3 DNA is TGTGCCAGTAGTATACGGCGGGGCCGGGTGGATACGCAGTATTTT. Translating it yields CASSIRRGRVDTQYF.

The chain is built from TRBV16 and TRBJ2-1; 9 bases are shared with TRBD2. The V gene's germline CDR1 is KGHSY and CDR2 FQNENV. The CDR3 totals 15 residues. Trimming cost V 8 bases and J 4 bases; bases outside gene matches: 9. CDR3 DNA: TGTGCCAGCTCCTTACCTAGCGGGAAATACAATGAGCAGTTCTTC. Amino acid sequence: CASSLPSGKYNEQFF.

CDR3 sequence (DNA): TGCGCCAGCAGCTTGGAGCGAGCGTACGAGCAGTACTTC. It is translated as CASSLERAYEQYF. The chain has TRBV5-1 and TRBJ2-7, with D unclear. V lost 0 bases to trimming and J lost 4 bases, with 8 bases between them. This CDR3 is built from 13 residues. Germline loops: CDR1 SGHRS, CDR2 YFSETQ. Combining the CDR3 with reference TRBV5-1 and TRBJ2-7 gives the whole variable domain KAGVTQTPRYLIKTRGQQVTLSCSPISGHRSVSWYQQTPGQGLQFLFEYFSETQRNKGNFPGRFSGRQFSNSRSEMNVSTLELGDSALYLCASSLERAYEQYFGPGTRLTVT.

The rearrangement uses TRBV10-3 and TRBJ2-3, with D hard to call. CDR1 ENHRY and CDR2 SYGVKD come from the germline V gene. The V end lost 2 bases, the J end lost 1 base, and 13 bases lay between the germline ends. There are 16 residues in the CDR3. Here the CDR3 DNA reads TGTGCCATCAGTGAGCGCACTAAGGACGGCACAGATACGCAGTATTTT. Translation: CAISERTKDGTDTQYF.

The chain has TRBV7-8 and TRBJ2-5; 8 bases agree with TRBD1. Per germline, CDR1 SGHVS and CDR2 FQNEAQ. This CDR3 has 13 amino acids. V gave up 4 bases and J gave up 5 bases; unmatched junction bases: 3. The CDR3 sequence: CASSWTGFETQYF. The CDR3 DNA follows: TGTGCCAGCAGCTGGACAGGGTTTGAGACCCAGTACTTC.

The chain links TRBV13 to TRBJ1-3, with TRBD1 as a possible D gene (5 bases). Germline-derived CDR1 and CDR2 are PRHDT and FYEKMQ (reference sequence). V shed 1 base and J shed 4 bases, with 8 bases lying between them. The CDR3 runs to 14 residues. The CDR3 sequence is CASSLVGTGNTIYF. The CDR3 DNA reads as TGTGCCAGCAGCTTAGTAGGGACGGGAAACACCATATATTTT.

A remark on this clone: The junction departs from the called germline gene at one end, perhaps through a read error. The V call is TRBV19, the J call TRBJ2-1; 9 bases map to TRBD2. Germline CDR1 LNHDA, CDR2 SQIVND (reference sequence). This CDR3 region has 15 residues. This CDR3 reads CASNRRREGRDEQFF. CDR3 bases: TGTGCGAGTAACCGTCGGCGGGAGGGTAGGGATGAGCAGTTCTTC.

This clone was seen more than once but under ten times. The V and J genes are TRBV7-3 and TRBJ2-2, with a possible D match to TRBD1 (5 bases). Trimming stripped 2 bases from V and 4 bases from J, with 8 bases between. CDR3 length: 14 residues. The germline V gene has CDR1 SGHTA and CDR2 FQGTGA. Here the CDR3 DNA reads TGTGCCAGCAGCTTATTAGGGGTCACCGGGGAGCTGTTTTTT. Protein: CASSLLGVTGELFF.

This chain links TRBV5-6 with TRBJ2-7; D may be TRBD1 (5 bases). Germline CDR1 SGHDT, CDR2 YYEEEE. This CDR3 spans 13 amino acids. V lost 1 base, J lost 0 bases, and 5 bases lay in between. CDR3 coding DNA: TGTGCCAGCAGCTTGCAGGGCTCCTACGAGCAGTACTTC. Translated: CASSLQGSYEQYF.

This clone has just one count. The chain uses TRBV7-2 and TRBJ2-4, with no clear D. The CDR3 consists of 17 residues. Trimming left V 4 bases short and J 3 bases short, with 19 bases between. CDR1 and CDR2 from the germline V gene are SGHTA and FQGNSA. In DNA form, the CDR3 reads TGTGCCAGCAGCTGGGATCCAAAGGAGTTCGACAAAAACATTCAGTACTTC. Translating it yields CASSWDPKEFDKNIQYF.